Listed below are T cell receptor beta chains from one sample, sequenced in a study of shared clonotypes between healthy human individuals. This table comes from immunoSEQ multiplex PCR, and its TCRdb copy is limited to in-frame clones, with some not included. The profile shows millions of clones, 90% to 95% of them singletons. The sequenced sample was naive CD4+ T cells sorted from blood. The receptors were sampled from a man in his late teens or twenties in good health. Both conserved end residues are part of each CDR3. Clone size is given for some rows only: seen once, a few or many times, or a class if the clone is expanded.

TRBV28	TRBJ2-2	12	-	CASSVNTGELFF
TRBV25-1	TRBJ1-6	16	-	CASSAYAGRGVGTLHF
TRBV7-9	TRBJ1-2	12	-	CASSLVAGGYTF
TRBV28	TRBJ2-1	12	-	CASSLLGNEQFF
TRBV10-3	TRBJ1-5	13	-	CAISDGPNQPQHF
TRBV10-3	TRBJ1-2	15	-	CAISTGTGGNYGYTF
TRBV28	TRBJ2-6	17	-	CASTLGGFTSGANVLTF
TRBV2	TRBJ2-2	14	few	CASSEVTNTGELFF
TRBV7-2	TRBJ2-1	16	-	CASSLDETSGYNEQFF
TRBV11-2	TRBJ2-1	15	-	CASSPGLAGGLEQFF
TRBV4-1	TRBJ2-4	21	-	CASSPGVGLAGGNLAKNIQYF
TRBV29-1	TRBJ2-4	11	-	CSGGEVNIQYF
TRBV5-4	TRBJ1-3	16	-	CASSSGKDRVGNTIYF
TRBV28	TRBJ2-7	15	-	CASSFSTGGSYEQYF
TRBV6-5	TRBJ2-2	15	-	CASRFSGAYTGELFF
TRBV6-4	TRBJ1-6	16	-	CASRRDGESYNSPLHF
TRBV20-1	TRBJ2-5	11	-	CSAAPAQTQYF
TRBV6-1	TRBJ2-7	13	-	CASSENRNIEQYF
TRBV5-1	TRBJ1-1	14	-	CASSLVPGPTEAFF
TRBV18	TRBJ2-3	16	-	CASSPPGGSRTDTQYF
TRBV6-1	TRBJ1-2	14	-	CASSTIRGREGYTF
TRBV30	TRBJ2-1	11	-	CAWKSWDEQFF
TRBV2	TRBJ1-6	14	-	CASSQTDGVSPLHF
TRBV7-2	TRBJ2-7	16	-	CASSLALQAGAYEQYF
TRBV19	TRBJ2-1	17	-	CASSITGTSVSYNEQFF
TRBV2	TRBJ2-7	14	-	CASSEDRGAYEQYF
TRBV5-1	TRBJ2-3	13	-	CASSLAGKSAQYF
TRBV9	TRBJ2-5	15	-	CASSGPRGQGETQYF
TRBV7-9	TRBJ2-7	13	-	CASSLAGNYEQYF
TRBV6-6	TRBJ1-5	16	-	CASSSPPGHGNQPQHF
TRBV10-3	TRBJ2-7	15	-	CAIRTSGGTKYEQYF
TRBV19	TRBJ1-6	16	-	CASSIPGGGDNSPLHF
TRBV5-1	TRBJ2-2	16	once	CASSLLAGVDTGELFF
TRBV5-4	TRBJ2-7	15	-	CASSLGTGLAYEQYF
TRBV20-1	TRBJ1-2	11	-	CSATAGYGYTF
TRBV5-1	TRBJ2-3	15	once	CASSLVSGGGDTQYF
TRBV5-1	TRBJ2-2	17	-	CASSPGPSGGDTGELFF
TRBV19	TRBJ2-7	14	once	CASSTSWQSYEQYF
TRBV30	TRBJ2-3	13	-	CASGTGGTDTQYF